The rows below give T cell receptor beta chains drawn from one sample of a study of early stage breast cancer tumors. Generated by immunoSEQ multiplex PCR, the TCRdb table keeps only in-frame clones and is missing some. Of about 28,000 clones listed, roughly 81% are singletons. Sequencing used blood. These receptors originate from a person aged 35-50 years with breast cancer. Each CDR3 is given with its conserved first and last residue. D genes are given only for firm matches. Some rows have no size entry. The others give once, few or many, or a class for an expanded clone.

size: NA
length: 16
J: TRBJ2-3
D: TRBD1
V: TRBV5-6
DNA: TGTGCCAGCAGCTTTGCAGGGGGTAGGGGCACAGATACGCAGTATTTT
CDR3: CASSFAGGRGTDTQYF

size: once
length: 13
J: TRBJ1-2
D: NA
V: TRBV6-5
DNA: TGTGCCAGCAGCACCCGAGCTAACTATGGCTACACCTTC
CDR3: CASSTRANYGYTF

size: NA
length: 16
J: TRBJ2-5
D: TRBD1
V: TRBV28
DNA: TGTGCCAGCAGCTCTATTGGACAGGGGGCGCGGGAGACCCAGTACTTC
CDR3: CASSSIGQGARETQYF

size: NA
length: 14
J: TRBJ1-3
D: NA
V: TRBV4-3
DNA: TGCGCCAGCAGCCAAGGAGACTCTGGAAACACCATATATTTT
CDR3: CASSQGDSGNTIYF

size: NA
length: 15
J: TRBJ1-2
D: NA
V: TRBV4-1
DNA: TGCGCCAGCAGCCAAGGTACACTCCAGAACTATGGCTACACCTTC
CDR3: CASSQGTLQNYGYTF

size: large
length: 14
J: TRBJ2-3
D: NA
V: TRBV7-9
DNA: TGTGCCAGCAGCTGGAGCGTCAACACAGATACGCAGTATTTT
CDR3: CASSWSVNTDTQYF

size: NA
length: 15
J: TRBJ2-6
D: NA
V: TRBV6-5
DNA: TGTGCCACGAGTCGAAGAGGGCCTGGGGCCAACGTCCTGACTTTC
CDR3: CATSRRGPGANVLTF

size: NA
length: 12
J: TRBJ2-5
D: NA
V: TRBV4-1
DNA: TGCGCCAGCAGCCAGGTTTGGGGGGACCAGTACTTC
CDR3: CASSQVWGDQYF

size: once
length: 14
J: TRBJ2-7
D: NA
V: TRBV7-8
DNA: TGTGCCAGCAGCTTAGGTCACGGGCCCTACGAGCAGTACTTC
CDR3: CASSLGHGPYEQYF

size: NA
length: 13
J: TRBJ2-1
D: TRBD2
V: TRBV7-9
DNA: TGTGCCAGCAGCTGGACTAGCGGGAATGAGCAGTTCTTC
CDR3: CASSWTSGNEQFF

size: NA
length: 14
J: TRBJ2-1
D: NA
V: TRBV4-3
DNA: TGCGCCAGCAGCCATGGGGAGGCCAACAATGAGCAGTTCTTC
CDR3: CASSHGEANNEQFF

size: NA
length: 14
J: TRBJ1-2
D: NA
V: TRBV4-3
DNA: TGCGCCAGCAGCCCTGGCTTGGATAACTATGGCTACACCTTC
CDR3: CASSPGLDNYGYTF

size: few
length: 11
J: TRBJ2-2
D: NA
V: TRBV2
DNA: TGTGCCACCTCTACCGCCGGGGAGCTGTTTTTT
CDR3: CATSTAGELFF

size: NA
length: 13
J: TRBJ2-2
D: NA
V: TRBV29-1
DNA: TGCAGCGTTGTATGGGGGGCAGACGGGGAGCTGTTTTTT
CDR3: CSVVWGADGELFF

size: few
length: 17
J: TRBJ2-2
D: TRBD2
V: TRBV7-9
DNA: TGTGCCAGCAGCTTATTCGAGACTAGCGAGAACACCGGGGAGCTGTTTTTT
CDR3: CASSLFETSENTGELFF

size: NA
length: 17
J: TRBJ2-7
D: TRBD2
V: TRBV28
DNA: TGTGCCAGCAGTTTAGCCGGGACTAGCGGGAGGGCCTACGAGCAGTACTTC
CDR3: CASSLAGTSGRAYEQYF

size: NA
length: 15
J: TRBJ2-3
D: NA
V: TRBV28
DNA: TGTGCCAGCAGTTTAGGGACATCAGTAGCAGATACGCAGTATTTT
CDR3: CASSLGTSVADTQYF

size: NA
length: 15
J: TRBJ1-1
D: NA
V: TRBV7-8
DNA: TGTGCCAGCAGCTTAGCGCGGTTCATGAACACTGAAGCTTTCTTT
CDR3: CASSLARFMNTEAFF

size: once
length: 16
J: TRBJ2-5
D: TRBD2
V: TRBV6-5
DNA: TGTGCCAGCAGTTACGGGCTAGCGGGAGTTCAGGAGACCCAGTACTTC
CDR3: CASSYGLAGVQETQYF

size: NA
length: 13
J: TRBJ2-5
D: TRBD2
V: TRBV9
DNA: TGTGCCAGCGCGGGAGGGCCGCGAGAGACCCAGTACTTC
CDR3: CASAGGPRETQYF

size: NA
length: 14
J: TRBJ2-5
D: TRBD1
V: TRBV7-8
DNA: TGTGCCAGCAGGAAGGACCGGGACAGTGAGACCCAGTACTTC
CDR3: CASRKDRDSETQYF

size: NA
length: 14
J: TRBJ2-5
D: NA
V: TRBV7-2
DNA: TGTGCCAGCAGCTCAGGGGGGTCTCAAGAGACCCAGTACTTC
CDR3: CASSSGGSQETQYF

size: NA
length: 16
J: TRBJ2-1
D: TRBD2
V: TRBV10-3
DNA: TGTGCCATCAGAGGGACTAGCGGGAGAAACTACAATGAGCAGTTCTTC
CDR3: CAIRGTSGRNYNEQFF

size: NA
length: 15
J: TRBJ2-7
D: NA
V: TRBV4-3
DNA: TGCGCCAGCAGCCAGGCTGCCGGACTCTACTACGAGCAGTACTTC
CDR3: CASSQAAGLYYEQYF

size: NA
length: 15
J: TRBJ2-7
D: NA
V: TRBV9
DNA: TGTGCCAGCAGCGTCGGACAATACCAGATTTACGAGCAGTACTTC
CDR3: CASSVGQYQIYEQYF

size: NA
length: 15
J: TRBJ1-2
D: TRBD1
V: TRBV27
DNA: TGTGCCAGCAAACTCGCGGACAGGGTCAACTATGGCTACACCTTC
CDR3: CASKLADRVNYGYTF

size: NA
length: 15
J: TRBJ2-5
D: TRBD1
V: TRBV4-2
DNA: TGTGCCAGCAGCCAACCGGGGACAGGGAAAGAGACCCAGTACTTC
CDR3: CASSQPGTGKETQYF

size: NA
length: 13
J: TRBJ1-2
D: NA
V: TRBV2
DNA: TGTGCCAGCAGTTGGCAGGGAGACTATGGCTACACCTTC
CDR3: CASSWQGDYGYTF

size: NA
length: 15
J: TRBJ1-2
D: NA
V: TRBV4-1
DNA: TGCGCCAGCAGCCAAGATCCAGGGACTAACTATGGCTACACCTTC
CDR3: CASSQDPGTNYGYTF

size: NA
length: 16
J: TRBJ1-4
D: NA
V: TRBV30
DNA: TGTGCCTGGAGTAATGGGGGAAGAACCCGAGGGGAAAAACTGTTTTTT
CDR3: CAWSNGGRTRGEKLFF

size: once
length: 11
J: TRBJ2-5
D: NA
V: TRBV10-3
DNA: TGTGCCATCAAAAATCAAGAGACCCAGTACTTC
CDR3: CAIKNQETQYF

size: NA
length: 12
J: TRBJ2-1
D: NA
V: TRBV6-6
DNA: TGTGCCAGCAGTTACAGGGGCCATGAGCAGTTCTTC
CDR3: CASSYRGHEQFF

size: NA
length: 13
J: TRBJ2-7
D: NA
V: TRBV19
DNA: TGTGCCAGTAGTATAGTTGGAGGATGGGAGCAGTACTTC
CDR3: CASSIVGGWEQYF

size: NA
length: 14
J: TRBJ2-7
D: NA
V: TRBV28
DNA: TGTGCCAGCAGTACCCCGGGAAGGTCCTACGAGCAGTACTTC
CDR3: CASSTPGRSYEQYF

size: NA
length: 13
J: TRBJ2-7
D: NA
V: TRBV7-2
DNA: TGTGCCAGCGGGTGGGGGCTTTACTACGAGCAGTACTTC
CDR3: CASGWGLYYEQYF

size: once
length: 15
J: TRBJ1-3
D: NA
V: TRBV11-2
DNA: TGTGCCAGCAGCTTCAGGGGACTAGGCGGAAACACCATATATTTT
CDR3: CASSFRGLGGNTIYF

size: NA
length: 14
J: TRBJ1-1
D: NA
V: TRBV4-3
DNA: TGCGCCAGCAGCCAAGCTTGGAGGGACACTGAAGCTTTCTTT
CDR3: CASSQAWRDTEAFF

size: once
length: 15
J: TRBJ2-5
D: TRBD2
V: TRBV5-1
DNA: TGCGCCAGCAGCTTCGGCACTAGCGGGCAAGAGACCCAGTACTTC
CDR3: CASSFGTSGQETQYF

size: NA
length: 15
J: TRBJ2-1
D: TRBD2
V: TRBV19
DNA: TGTGCCAGTAGCGGACTAGCGGGAGGCTACAATGAGCAGTTCTTC
CDR3: CASSGLAGGYNEQFF

size: NA
length: 14
J: TRBJ1-4
D: TRBD1
V: TRBV7-2
DNA: TGTGCCAGCAGCCAACAGGGGGGCAATGAAAAACTGTTTTTT
CDR3: CASSQQGGNEKLFF

size: NA
length: 15
J: TRBJ1-2
D: NA
V: TRBV9
DNA: TGTGCCAGCAGCGTAGGGCAGGGTGTCTATTATGGCTACACCTTC
CDR3: CASSVGQGVYYGYTF

size: once
length: 13
J: TRBJ2-1
D: NA
V: TRBV6-5
DNA: TGTGCCAGCACCGAACCGGGCTACAATGAGCAGTTCTTC
CDR3: CASTEPGYNEQFF

size: NA
length: 14
J: TRBJ2-1
D: NA
V: TRBV7-9
DNA: TGTGCCAGCAGCTTAGAGGCCGCCTGGAATGAGCAGTTCTTC
CDR3: CASSLEAAWNEQFF

size: NA
length: 13
J: TRBJ2-3
D: NA
V: TRBV4-3
DNA: TGCGCCAGCAGCCAAGATGGACGTGAGGCGCAGTATTTT
CDR3: CASSQDGREAQYF

size: few
length: 14
J: TRBJ2-1
D: NA
V: TRBV18
DNA: TGTGCCAGCTCTGGGGACTTCCTATACAATGAGCAGTTCTTC
CDR3: CASSGDFLYNEQFF

size: NA
length: 13
J: TRBJ2-5
D: NA
V: TRBV7-2
DNA: TGTGCCAGCAACGACGCTAACGGAGAGACCCAGTACTTC
CDR3: CASNDANGETQYF

size: NA
length: 16
J: TRBJ2-1
D: NA
V: TRBV30
DNA: TGTGCCTGGAGTCCCCCTGACCGGAGGGCCTACAATGAGCAGTTCTTC
CDR3: CAWSPPDRRAYNEQFF

size: few
length: 11
J: TRBJ2-5
D: NA
V: TRBV10-3
DNA: TGTGCCATCAGTGCCCAGGAGACCCAGTACTTC
CDR3: CAISAQETQYF

size: NA
length: 14
J: TRBJ1-2
D: TRBD1
V: TRBV10-3
DNA: TGTGCCATCAGCGGAGGACAGGCACCGGATGGCTACACCTTC
CDR3: CAISGGQAPDGYTF

size: NA
length: 16
J: TRBJ2-5
D: TRBD2
V: TRBV7-8
DNA: TGTGCCAGCAGCTCGACTAGCGGGGGGGTCCAAGAGACCCAGTACTTC
CDR3: CASSSTSGGVQETQYF

size: NA
length: 15
J: TRBJ1-4
D: TRBD1
V: TRBV19
DNA: TGTGCCAGTAGTCTCACGACAGGGCCTAATGAAAAACTGTTTTTT
CDR3: CASSLTTGPNEKLFF

size: NA
length: 12
J: TRBJ2-5
D: NA
V: TRBV12-5
DNA: TGTGCTAGTGGTTCTGAGGGGGAGACCCAGTACTTC
CDR3: CASGSEGETQYF

size: NA
length: 14
J: TRBJ2-7
D: TRBD1
V: TRBV9
DNA: TGTGCCAGCAGCCCCGCGACAGGGTCAGGTTCCCAGTACTTC
CDR3: CASSPATGSGSQYF